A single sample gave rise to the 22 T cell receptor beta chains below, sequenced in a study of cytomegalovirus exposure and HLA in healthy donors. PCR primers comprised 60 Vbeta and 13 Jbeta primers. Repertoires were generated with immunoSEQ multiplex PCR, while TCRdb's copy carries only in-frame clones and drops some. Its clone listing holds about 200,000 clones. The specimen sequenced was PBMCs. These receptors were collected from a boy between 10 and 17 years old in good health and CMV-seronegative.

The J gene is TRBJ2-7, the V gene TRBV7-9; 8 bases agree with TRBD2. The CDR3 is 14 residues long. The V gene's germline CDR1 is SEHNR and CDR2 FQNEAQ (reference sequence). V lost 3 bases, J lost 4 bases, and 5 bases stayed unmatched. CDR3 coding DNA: TGTGCCAGCAGCTTTAGCGGGGCAGCGTACGAGCAGTACTTC. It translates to CASSFSGAAYEQYF.

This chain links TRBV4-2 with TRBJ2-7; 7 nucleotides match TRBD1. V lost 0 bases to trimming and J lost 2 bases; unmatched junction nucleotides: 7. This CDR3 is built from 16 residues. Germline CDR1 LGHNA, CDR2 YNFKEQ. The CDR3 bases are TGTGCCAGCAGCCAAGAATCAGGACAGGTTACCTACGAGCAGTACTTC. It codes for CASSQESGQVTYEQYF.

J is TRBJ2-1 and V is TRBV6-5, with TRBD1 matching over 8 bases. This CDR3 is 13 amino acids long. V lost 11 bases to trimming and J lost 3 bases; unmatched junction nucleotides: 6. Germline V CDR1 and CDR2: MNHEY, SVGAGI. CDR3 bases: TGTGCCGGGCGGACAGGGAACTACAATGAGCAGTTCTTC. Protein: CAGRTGNYNEQFF.

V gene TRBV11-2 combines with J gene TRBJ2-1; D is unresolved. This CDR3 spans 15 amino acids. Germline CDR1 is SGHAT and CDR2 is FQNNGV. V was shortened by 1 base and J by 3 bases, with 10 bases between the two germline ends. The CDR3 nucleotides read TGTGCCAGCAGCTTAGGTCGGCGGTTCTACAATGAGCAGTTCTTC. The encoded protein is CASSLGRRFYNEQFF.

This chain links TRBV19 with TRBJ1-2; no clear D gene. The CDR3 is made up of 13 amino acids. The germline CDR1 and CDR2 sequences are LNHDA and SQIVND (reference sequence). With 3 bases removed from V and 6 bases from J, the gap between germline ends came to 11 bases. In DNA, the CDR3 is TGTGCCAGTAGTATCCCCATAGGAGATGGCTACACCTTC. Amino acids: CASSIPIGDGYTF.

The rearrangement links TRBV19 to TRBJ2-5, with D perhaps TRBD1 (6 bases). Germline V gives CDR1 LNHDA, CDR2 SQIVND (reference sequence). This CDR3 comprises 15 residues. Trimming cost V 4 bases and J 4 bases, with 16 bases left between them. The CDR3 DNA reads TGTGCCAGTAGTACCAACAGGGTTTTAGGAGAGACCCAGTACTTC. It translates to CASSTNRVLGETQYF.

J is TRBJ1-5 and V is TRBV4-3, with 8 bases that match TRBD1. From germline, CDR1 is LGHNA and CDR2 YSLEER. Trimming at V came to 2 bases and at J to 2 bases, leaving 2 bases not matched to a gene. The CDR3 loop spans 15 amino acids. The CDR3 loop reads CASSQQTGGNQPQHF. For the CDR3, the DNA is TGCGCCAGCAGCCAACAGACAGGGGGCAATCAGCCCCAGCATTTT.

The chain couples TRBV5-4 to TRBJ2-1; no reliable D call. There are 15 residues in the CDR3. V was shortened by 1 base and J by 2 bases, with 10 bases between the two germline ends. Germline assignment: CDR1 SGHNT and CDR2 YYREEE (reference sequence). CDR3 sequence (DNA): TGTGCCAGCAGCTTGTCCTTGGAGACCTACAATGAGCAGTTCTTC. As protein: CASSLSLETYNEQFF.

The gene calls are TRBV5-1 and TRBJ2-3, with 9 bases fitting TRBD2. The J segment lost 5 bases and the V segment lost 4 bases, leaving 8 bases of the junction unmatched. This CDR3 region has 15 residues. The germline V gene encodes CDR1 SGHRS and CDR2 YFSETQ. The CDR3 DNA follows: TGCGCCAGCAGCAGGTTAGCGGGGGTCCTAGATACGCAGTATTTT. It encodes CASSRLAGVLDTQYF.

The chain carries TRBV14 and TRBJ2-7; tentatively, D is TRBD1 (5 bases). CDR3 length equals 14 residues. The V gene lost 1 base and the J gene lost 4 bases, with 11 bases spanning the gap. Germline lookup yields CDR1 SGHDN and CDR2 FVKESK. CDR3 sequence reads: CASSQVAGPYEQYF. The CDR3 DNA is TGTGCCAGCAGCCAAGTTGCAGGGCCATACGAGCAGTACTTC.

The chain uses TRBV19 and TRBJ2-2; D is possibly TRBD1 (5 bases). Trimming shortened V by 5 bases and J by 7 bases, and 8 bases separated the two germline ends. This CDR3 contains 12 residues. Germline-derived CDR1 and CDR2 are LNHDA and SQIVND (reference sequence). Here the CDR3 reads CASSVGHGELFF. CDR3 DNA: TGTGCCAGTAGTGTGGGGCACGGGGAGCTGTTTTTT.

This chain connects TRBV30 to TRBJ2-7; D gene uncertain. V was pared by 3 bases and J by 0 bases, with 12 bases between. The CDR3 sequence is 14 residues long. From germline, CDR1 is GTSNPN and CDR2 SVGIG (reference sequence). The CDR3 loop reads CAWRGSGNSYEQYF. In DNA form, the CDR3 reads TGTGCCTGGAGGGGCTCCGGCAACTCCTACGAGCAGTACTTC.

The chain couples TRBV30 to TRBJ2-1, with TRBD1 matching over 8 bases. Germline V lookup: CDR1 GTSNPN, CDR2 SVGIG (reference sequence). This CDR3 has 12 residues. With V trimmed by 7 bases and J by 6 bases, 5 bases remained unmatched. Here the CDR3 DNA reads TGTGCCTCGCAGGGGGCGGGCAATGAGCAGTTCTTC. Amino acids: CASQGAGNEQFF.

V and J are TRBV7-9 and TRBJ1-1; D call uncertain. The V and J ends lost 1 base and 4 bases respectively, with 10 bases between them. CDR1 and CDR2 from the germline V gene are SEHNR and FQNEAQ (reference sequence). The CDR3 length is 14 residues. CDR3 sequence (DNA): TGTGCCAGCAGCTTAGTACTGGGCTCCACTGAAGCTTTCTTT. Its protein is CASSLVLGSTEAFF.

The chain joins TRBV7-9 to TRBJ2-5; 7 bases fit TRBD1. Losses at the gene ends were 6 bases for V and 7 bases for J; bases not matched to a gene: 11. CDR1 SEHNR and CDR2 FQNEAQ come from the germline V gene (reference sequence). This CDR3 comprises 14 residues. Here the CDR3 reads CASSLQGVLGTQYF. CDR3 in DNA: TGTGCCAGCAGTCTCCAGGGGGTGCTAGGGACCCAGTACTTC. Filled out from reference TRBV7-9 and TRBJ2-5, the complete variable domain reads DTGVSQNPRHKITKRGQNVTFRCDPISEHNRLYWYRQTLGQGPEFLTYFQNEAQLEKSRLLSDRFSAERPKGSFSTLEIQRTEQGDSAMYLCASSLQGVLGTQYFGPGTRLLVL.

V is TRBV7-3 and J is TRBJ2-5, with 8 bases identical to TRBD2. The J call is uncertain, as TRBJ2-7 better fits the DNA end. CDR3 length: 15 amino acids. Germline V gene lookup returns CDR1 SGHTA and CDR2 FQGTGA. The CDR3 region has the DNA TGTGCCAGCAGCCTAGGGGGGAGCGGGGGTTACGAGCAGTACTTC. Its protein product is CASSLGGSGGYEQYF.

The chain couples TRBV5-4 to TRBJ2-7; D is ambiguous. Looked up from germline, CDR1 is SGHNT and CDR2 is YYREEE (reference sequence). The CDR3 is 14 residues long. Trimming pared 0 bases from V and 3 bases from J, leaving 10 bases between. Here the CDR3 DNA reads TGTGCCAGCAGCTTGGGACCAAACTACTACGAGCAGTACTTC. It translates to CASSLGPNYYEQYF.

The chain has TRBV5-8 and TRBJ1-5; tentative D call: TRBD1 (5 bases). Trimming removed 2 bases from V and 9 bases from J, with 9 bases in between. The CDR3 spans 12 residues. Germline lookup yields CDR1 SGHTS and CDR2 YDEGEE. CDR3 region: CASSLRQTPQHF. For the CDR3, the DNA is TGTGCCAGCAGCTTAAGACAGACGCCCCAGCATTTT.

The CDR3 bases are TGTGCCAGCAGCGAGTATTCAGGGCGGGGTGCAGAGACCCAGTACTTC. Amino acid sequence: CASSEYSGRGAETQYF. The chain carries TRBV9 and TRBJ2-5; TRBD2 might be the D (6 bases). Trimming removed 3 bases at V and 4 bases at J, with 19 bases between. Per germline, CDR1 SGDLS and CDR2 YYNGEE. The CDR3 length is 16 residues.

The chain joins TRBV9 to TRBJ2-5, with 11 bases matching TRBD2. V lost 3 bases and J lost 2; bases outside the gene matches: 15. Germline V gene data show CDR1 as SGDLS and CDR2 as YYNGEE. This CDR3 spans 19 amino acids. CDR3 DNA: TGTGCCAGCAGCGCAGTAGCGGGGGGGCGGTTCCAATCACAAGAGACCCAGTACTTC. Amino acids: CASSAVAGGRFQSQETQYF.

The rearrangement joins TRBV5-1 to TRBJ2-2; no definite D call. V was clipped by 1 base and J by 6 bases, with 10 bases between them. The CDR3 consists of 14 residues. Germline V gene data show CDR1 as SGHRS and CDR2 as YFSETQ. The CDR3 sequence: CASSLWATAGELFF. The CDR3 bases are TGCGCCAGCAGCTTGTGGGCCACCGCCGGGGAGCTGTTTTTT.

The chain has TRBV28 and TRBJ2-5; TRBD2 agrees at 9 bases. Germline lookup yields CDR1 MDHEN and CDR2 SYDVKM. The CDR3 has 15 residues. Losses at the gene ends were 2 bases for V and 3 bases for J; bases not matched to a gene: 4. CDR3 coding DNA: TGTGCCAGCAGTTTAAGACTAGCGGCTAAAGAGACCCAGTACTTC. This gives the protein CASSLRLAAKETQYF.